The T cell receptor beta chain under discussion was sequenced for a study of blood T cell repertoires in COVID-19. Study details: Specimens from acute and convalescent COVID-19 originated in the United States, Italy and Spain. PBMCs, B-cell-depleted T cells, or T cells provided the cDNA or gDNA that made up the material.

The germline V gene has CDR1 GTSNPN and CDR2 SVGIG (reference sequence). CDR3 size: 14 residues. Trimming cost V 7 bases and J 3 bases, with 13 bases left between them. Per the authors' pipeline: How many nucleated cells were present was estimated from reference gene primer amplification. Some clones are missing from TCRdb's copy, which holds only in-frame ones; the method was immunoSEQ multiplex PCR. V and J calls plus clone size are reproduced from that table; the DNA served to infer D and trimming. Of 67,000 or so clones in the sample, about 80% were seen once. The chain uses TRBV30 and TRBJ1-6; D might be TRBD1 (5 bases). The source of this sequence is a man between 70 and 80 years old with acute or convalescent COVID-19. Sequenced material: peripheral blood. CDR3 residues: CASLGGNYNSPLHF. The CDR3 DNA reads TGTGCCTCCTTGGGGGGGAACTATAATTCACCCCTCCACTTT.